This T cell receptor beta chain was profiled in a study of shared clonotypes between healthy human individuals. In the study overall: Per-donor plates numbered three CD4 naive, three CD4 memory, two CD8 naive and one CD8 memory.

Points from the study as a whole: Shared across a few donors were approximately 5% of the naive CD4 clonotypes.

Clones were read by immunoSEQ multiplex PCR, and TCRdb kept only the in-frame ones, dropping some. The data show about 2.5 million clones, 85% to 95% seen once. Trimming left V 6 bases short and J 3 bases short, with 12 bases between. Germline loops: CDR1 MDHEN, CDR2 SYDVKM. This CDR3 is built from 14 residues. About this clone itself: Its target is unknown.

This chain connects TRBV28 to TRBJ1-5; D is ambiguous. The sequence came from a young man in good health. Some clones in this sample may be carry-over from other donors' samples. Sequencing was done on a sample of naive CD4+ T cells from PBMCs. The subset denotes: CD45RA+ positively selected. CDR3 coding DNA: TGTGCCAGCAGCCCTACAGACTACAATCAGCCCCAGCATTTT. Translating it yields CASSPTDYNQPQHF. Full variable domain (outside the CDR3, taken from reference TRBV28 and TRBJ1-5): DVKVTQSSRYLVKRTGEKVFLECVQDMDHENMFWYRQDPGLGLRLIYFSYDVKMKEKGDIPEGYSVSREKKERFSLILESASTNQTSMYLCASSPTDYNQPQHFGDGTRLSIL.